This T cell receptor (beta chain) was found in a study of blood T cell repertoires in COVID-19. Study-level background: T cells, B-cell-depleted T cells, or PBMCs provided the cDNA or gDNA that served as material.

The CDR3 covers 16 residues. The V gene's germline CDR1 is MNHEY and CDR2 SMNVEV (reference sequence). Trimming at V came to 5 bases and at J to 2 bases, leaving 7 bases not matched to a gene. TCRdb's table, derived via immunoSEQ multiplex PCR, lists solely in-frame clones and lacks some. Seen here are a few hundred thousand clones, 70% to 90% observed once, and the top ten hold around 0.9%. This receptor was obtained from a woman in her 30s who had recovered from COVID-19. The rearrangement links TRBV27 to TRBJ2-1; 9 nucleotides agree with TRBD2. Sample: PBMCs or T cells enriched from blood (not recorded which). CDR3: CASSHKGLATYNEQFF. The CDR3 DNA sequence: TGTGCCAGCAGTCACAAGGGACTAGCCACCTACAATGAGCAGTTCTTC.